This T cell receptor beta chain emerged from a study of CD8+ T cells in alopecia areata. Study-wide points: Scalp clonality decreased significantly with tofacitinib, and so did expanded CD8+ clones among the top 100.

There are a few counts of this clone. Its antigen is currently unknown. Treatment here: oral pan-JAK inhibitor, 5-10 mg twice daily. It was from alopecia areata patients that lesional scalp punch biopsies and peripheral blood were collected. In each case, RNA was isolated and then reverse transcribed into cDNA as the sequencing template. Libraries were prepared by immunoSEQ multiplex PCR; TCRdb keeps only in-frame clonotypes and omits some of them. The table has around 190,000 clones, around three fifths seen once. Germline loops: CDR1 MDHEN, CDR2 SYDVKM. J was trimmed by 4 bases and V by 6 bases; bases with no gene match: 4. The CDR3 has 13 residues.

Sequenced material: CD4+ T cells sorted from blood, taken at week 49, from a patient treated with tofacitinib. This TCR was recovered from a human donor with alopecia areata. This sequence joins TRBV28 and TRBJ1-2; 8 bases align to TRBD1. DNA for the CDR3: TGTGCCAGCAGCTCCGGACAGGGCTATGGCTACACCTTC. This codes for CASSSGQGYGYTF.